Listed below are T cell receptor beta chains from one sample, sequenced in a study of PD-L1 blockade in urothelial cancer. TCRdb's table, derived via immunoSEQ multiplex PCR, lists solely in-frame clones and lacks some. The sample contains some 30,000 clones, roughly three quarters of which appear only once. Sample: PBMCs, taken around atezolizumab (anti-PD-L1) treatment. The receptors shown here come from a man between 65 and 85 years old with urothelial cancer. The CDR3 runs from the conserved cysteine through the conserved F or W. Fields, in order: J gene, D gene, clone size, V gene, CDR3 DNA, CDR3 protein. The D gene is left open where the match is weak. Clone size is not always given. Where it is, it says once, few, many or a class for expanded clones.

j_call: TRBJ2-7
d_call: -
clone_size: medium-sized
v_call: TRBV6-1
cdr3_nt: TGTGCCAGCAGTGTAGCGCAGGTCTACGAGCAGTACTTC
cdr3_aa: CASSVAQVYEQYF

j_call: TRBJ2-1
d_call: -
clone_size: -
v_call: TRBV28
cdr3_nt: TGTGCCAGCAGTTGGGGGCACAATGAGCAGTTCTTC
cdr3_aa: CASSWGHNEQFF

j_call: TRBJ1-1
d_call: -
clone_size: few
v_call: TRBV19
cdr3_nt: TGTGCCAGTAGTATTATAGGGGGCACTGAAGCTTTCTTT
cdr3_aa: CASSIIGGTEAFF

j_call: TRBJ1-5
d_call: -
clone_size: -
v_call: TRBV19
cdr3_nt: TGTGCCAGTAGTACGAGAGGGGGGCCCCAGCATTTT
cdr3_aa: CASSTRGGPQHF

j_call: TRBJ2-1
d_call: TRBD2
clone_size: -
v_call: TRBV5-7
cdr3_nt: TGTGCCAGCACCGCCGTCAGCGGGAAGGAGTTCTTC
cdr3_aa: CASTAVSGKEFF

j_call: TRBJ2-7
d_call: -
clone_size: -
v_call: TRBV11-2
cdr3_nt: TGTGCCAGCAGCCCCCCCGGGGATAGGTTCTACGAGCAGTACTTC
cdr3_aa: CASSPPGDRFYEQYF

j_call: TRBJ1-2
d_call: TRBD1
clone_size: once
v_call: TRBV4-2
cdr3_nt: TGTGCCAGCAGCCTCGACAGGGGTGCCGTAAACTATGGCTACACCTTC
cdr3_aa: CASSLDRGAVNYGYTF

j_call: TRBJ1-1
d_call: TRBD1
clone_size: -
v_call: TRBV11-2
cdr3_nt: TGTGCCAGCAGCTCTCAGGGGGCGGGCACTGAAGCTTTCTTT
cdr3_aa: CASSSQGAGTEAFF

j_call: TRBJ2-1
d_call: TRBD2
clone_size: few
v_call: TRBV5-6
cdr3_nt: TGTGCCAGCAGCTTGGGAGCTGGTTGGGGACTAGCGGACAATGAGCAGTTCTTC
cdr3_aa: CASSLGAGWGLADNEQFF

j_call: TRBJ2-7
d_call: -
clone_size: -
v_call: TRBV9
cdr3_nt: TGTGCCAGCAGCGTGGAGGAGGGCAACTACGAGCAGTACTTC
cdr3_aa: CASSVEEGNYEQYF

j_call: TRBJ2-5
d_call: TRBD1
clone_size: -
v_call: TRBV11-2
cdr3_nt: TGTGCCAGCAGTCGCACCGGGACAGGGACCTTTCAAGAGACCCAGTACTTC
cdr3_aa: CASSRTGTGTFQETQYF

j_call: TRBJ2-7
d_call: -
clone_size: -
v_call: TRBV28
cdr3_nt: TGTGCCAGCAGCCGTCCGGGTAGCTCCTACGAGCAGTACTTC
cdr3_aa: CASSRPGSSYEQYF

j_call: TRBJ1-1
d_call: TRBD1
clone_size: -
v_call: TRBV27
cdr3_nt: TGTGCCAGCAGTCCGACAGGGGTAAATATTGGCACTGAAGCTTTCTTT
cdr3_aa: CASSPTGVNIGTEAFF

j_call: TRBJ2-2
d_call: -
clone_size: -
v_call: TRBV18
cdr3_nt: TGTGCCAGCTCACCACAGACAGCGAACACCGGGGAGCTGTTTTTT
cdr3_aa: CASSPQTANTGELFF

j_call: TRBJ2-7
d_call: TRBD1
clone_size: -
v_call: TRBV11-2
cdr3_nt: TGTGCCAGCAGCCATGTATTCCAGGGGGCCTCCGAGCAGTACTTC
cdr3_aa: CASSHVFQGASEQYF

j_call: TRBJ2-7
d_call: TRBD1
clone_size: -
v_call: TRBV7-2
cdr3_nt: TGTGCCAGCAGCCCAGGCGTCGGGACAGGGGCGCTCGAGCAGTACTTC
cdr3_aa: CASSPGVGTGALEQYF

j_call: TRBJ2-3
d_call: -
clone_size: -
v_call: TRBV11-2
cdr3_nt: TGTGCCAGCAGCCCTAGCACAGATACGCAGTATTTT
cdr3_aa: CASSPSTDTQYF

j_call: TRBJ1-5
d_call: TRBD1
clone_size: -
v_call: TRBV19
cdr3_nt: TGTGCCAGTAGTACGACAGGGGGGGTCAATCAGCCCCAGCATTTT
cdr3_aa: CASSTTGGVNQPQHF

j_call: TRBJ2-7
d_call: TRBD1
clone_size: once
v_call: TRBV9
cdr3_nt: TGTGCCAGCAGCGACCGGGTTACAGGGGTCTCCGAGCAGTACTTC
cdr3_aa: CASSDRVTGVSEQYF

j_call: TRBJ2-1
d_call: TRBD1
clone_size: few
v_call: TRBV27
cdr3_nt: TGTGCCAGCGCTCTCCGGGACAGGGGTAATGAGCAGTTCTTC
cdr3_aa: CASALRDRGNEQFF

j_call: TRBJ2-1
d_call: -
clone_size: few
v_call: TRBV6-6
cdr3_nt: TGTGCCAGCGGGGGCGGGGGTCTATACAATGAGCAGTTCTTC
cdr3_aa: CASGGGGLYNEQFF

j_call: TRBJ2-3
d_call: TRBD1
clone_size: -
v_call: TRBV11-3
cdr3_nt: TGTGCCAGCAGCTTAATCAGACAGGGGGGCACAGATACGCAGTATTTT
cdr3_aa: CASSLIRQGGTDTQYF

j_call: TRBJ2-7
d_call: TRBD1
clone_size: -
v_call: TRBV2
cdr3_nt: TGTGCCAGCAGTCAAAACAGGGGTATGGCCTACGAGCAGTACTTC
cdr3_aa: CASSQNRGMAYEQYF

j_call: TRBJ2-5
d_call: -
clone_size: -
v_call: TRBV9
cdr3_nt: TGTGCCAGCAGCGTAGATCCAGGGCGAGAGACCCAGTACTTC
cdr3_aa: CASSVDPGRETQYF

j_call: TRBJ1-2
d_call: -
clone_size: -
v_call: TRBV28
cdr3_nt: TGTGCCAGCAGTTCCCGGGGGGGGGCGGGTAACTATGGCTACACCTTC
cdr3_aa: CASSSRGGAGNYGYTF

j_call: TRBJ2-5
d_call: -
clone_size: -
v_call: TRBV27
cdr3_nt: TGTGCCAGCAGCACCGAGGGGACCCAGTACTTC
cdr3_aa: CASSTEGTQYF

j_call: TRBJ2-5
d_call: TRBD1
clone_size: once
v_call: TRBV29-1
cdr3_nt: TGCAGCGTTGAAGATCGGGACAGGGCACGGGAGACCCAGTACTTC
cdr3_aa: CSVEDRDRARETQYF

j_call: TRBJ1-3
d_call: -
clone_size: -
v_call: TRBV7-9
cdr3_nt: TGTGCCAGCAGCAGGACAGACCCAAACACCATATATTTT
cdr3_aa: CASSRTDPNTIYF

j_call: TRBJ1-3
d_call: -
clone_size: -
v_call: TRBV4-2
cdr3_nt: TGTGCCAGCAGCCAAGACCAGGGAGGGGGGAGGAGAGGAAACACCATATATTTT
cdr3_aa: CASSQDQGGGRRGNTIYF

j_call: TRBJ2-5
d_call: -
clone_size: -
v_call: TRBV19
cdr3_nt: TGTGCCACCACAGGACCACCCGGGGAGACCCAGTACTTC
cdr3_aa: CATTGPPGETQYF

j_call: TRBJ2-3
d_call: -
clone_size: -
v_call: TRBV2
cdr3_nt: TGTGCCAGCAAGAATAGCCGGGGCACAGATACGCAGTATTTT
cdr3_aa: CASKNSRGTDTQYF

j_call: TRBJ1-5
d_call: -
clone_size: -
v_call: TRBV19
cdr3_nt: TGTGCCAGTAGTATGGGACACCTGGGGCAGCCCCAGCATTTT
cdr3_aa: CASSMGHLGQPQHF

j_call: TRBJ2-3
d_call: TRBD2
clone_size: few
v_call: TRBV7-2
cdr3_nt: TGTGCCAGCAGCTTACTTAGCGGGGGGCCACCCACAGATACGCAGTATTTT
cdr3_aa: CASSLLSGGPPTDTQYF

j_call: TRBJ2-7
d_call: TRBD1
clone_size: -
v_call: TRBV11-1
cdr3_nt: TGTGCCAGCAGCTTAGGAGGGACAGGGGGCATTGACTACGAGCAGTACTTC
cdr3_aa: CASSLGGTGGIDYEQYF

j_call: TRBJ1-5
d_call: TRBD1
clone_size: -
v_call: TRBV5-8
cdr3_nt: TGTGCCAGCAGCTATCGACAGGGGAATCAGCCCCAGCATTTT
cdr3_aa: CASSYRQGNQPQHF

j_call: TRBJ1-1
d_call: -
clone_size: -
v_call: TRBV27
cdr3_nt: TGTGCCAGCAGTTTCAGAATGAACACTGAAGCTTTCTTT
cdr3_aa: CASSFRMNTEAFF

j_call: TRBJ2-1
d_call: TRBD2
clone_size: -
v_call: TRBV2
cdr3_nt: TGTGCCAGCACAGAGCGGACTAGCGGGAGGGATGAGCAGTTCTTC
cdr3_aa: CASTERTSGRDEQFF

j_call: TRBJ1-2
d_call: -
clone_size: -
v_call: TRBV6-5
cdr3_nt: TGTGCCAGCAGGTCCGGGGGGCTCAATTATGATGGCTACACCTTC
cdr3_aa: CASRSGGLNYDGYTF

j_call: TRBJ2-6
d_call: TRBD1
clone_size: -
v_call: TRBV5-1
cdr3_nt: TGCGCCAGCCTCGGGACAGCAAGCTCTGGGGCCAACGTCCTGACTTTC
cdr3_aa: CASLGTASSGANVLTF

j_call: TRBJ2-2
d_call: -
clone_size: -
v_call: TRBV6-5
cdr3_nt: TGTGCCAGCACGAGACAGCTTAACACCGGGGAGCTGTTTTTT
cdr3_aa: CASTRQLNTGELFF

j_call: TRBJ2-5
d_call: TRBD2
clone_size: -
v_call: TRBV6-1
cdr3_nt: TGTGCCAGCAGTGAACTAGCGGGGGCCCAAGAGACCCAGTACTTC
cdr3_aa: CASSELAGAQETQYF

j_call: TRBJ2-3
d_call: TRBD2
clone_size: -
v_call: TRBV7-8
cdr3_nt: TGTGCCAGCAGCTTATTATCGACTAGCGGAAGCACGGATACGCAGTATTTT
cdr3_aa: CASSLLSTSGSTDTQYF

j_call: TRBJ1-3
d_call: -
clone_size: -
v_call: TRBV27
cdr3_nt: TGTGCCAGCAGTCCCCACGCGGGAAACACCATATATTTT
cdr3_aa: CASSPHAGNTIYF

j_call: TRBJ2-2
d_call: TRBD1
clone_size: -
v_call: TRBV18
cdr3_nt: TGTGCCAGCTCATCCGGGACAGGGGCCACCGGGGAGCTGTTTTTT
cdr3_aa: CASSSGTGATGELFF

j_call: TRBJ1-1
d_call: -
clone_size: once
v_call: TRBV19
cdr3_nt: TGTGCCAGTAGTCGGGGTCCTGAAGCTTTCTTT
cdr3_aa: CASSRGPEAFF

j_call: TRBJ2-3
d_call: -
clone_size: -
v_call: TRBV11-2
cdr3_nt: TGTGCCAGCAGCTTGGACAGAGACTCAGATACGCAGTATTTT
cdr3_aa: CASSLDRDSDTQYF

j_call: TRBJ1-4
d_call: TRBD1
clone_size: -
v_call: TRBV7-9
cdr3_nt: TGTGCCAGCAGCTTAGACAGGGGAAATGAAAAACTGTTTTTT
cdr3_aa: CASSLDRGNEKLFF

j_call: TRBJ2-3
d_call: -
clone_size: -
v_call: TRBV7-9
cdr3_nt: TGTGCCAGCAGCCCACAGGGTTTTACAGATACGCAGTATTTT
cdr3_aa: CASSPQGFTDTQYF

j_call: TRBJ2-3
d_call: -
clone_size: -
v_call: TRBV28
cdr3_nt: TGTGCCAGCAAAGAGGTAGAGAGTGCAGATACGCAGTATTTT
cdr3_aa: CASKEVESADTQYF

j_call: TRBJ2-7
d_call: TRBD1
clone_size: -
v_call: TRBV7-6
cdr3_nt: TGTGCCAGCAGCTCTGACAGGGGTGGGCAGTACTTC
cdr3_aa: CASSSDRGGQYF